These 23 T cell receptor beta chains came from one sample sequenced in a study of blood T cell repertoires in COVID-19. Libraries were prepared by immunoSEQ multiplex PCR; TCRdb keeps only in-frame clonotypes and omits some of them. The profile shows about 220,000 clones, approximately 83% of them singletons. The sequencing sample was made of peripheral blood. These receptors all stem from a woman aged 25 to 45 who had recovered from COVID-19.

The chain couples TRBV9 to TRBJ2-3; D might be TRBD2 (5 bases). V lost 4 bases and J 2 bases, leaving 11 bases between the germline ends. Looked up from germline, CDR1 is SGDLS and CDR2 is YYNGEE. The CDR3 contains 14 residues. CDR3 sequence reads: CASSPDWYTDTQYF. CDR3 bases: TGTGCCAGCAGCCCGGACTGGTACACAGATACGCAGTATTTT.

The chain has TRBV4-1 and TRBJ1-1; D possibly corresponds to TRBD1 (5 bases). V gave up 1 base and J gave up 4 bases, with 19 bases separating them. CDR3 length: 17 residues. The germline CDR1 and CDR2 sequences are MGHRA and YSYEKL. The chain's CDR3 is CASSQVQDTPPGTEAFF. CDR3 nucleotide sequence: TGCGCCAGCAGCCAAGTTCAGGACACGCCGCCGGGCACTGAAGCTTTCTTT.

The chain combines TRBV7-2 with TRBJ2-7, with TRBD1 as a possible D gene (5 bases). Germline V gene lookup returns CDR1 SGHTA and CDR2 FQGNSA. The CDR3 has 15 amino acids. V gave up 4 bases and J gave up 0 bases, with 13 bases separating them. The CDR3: CASSYSGLSSYEQYF. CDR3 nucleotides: TGTGCCAGCAGCTATTCAGGGTTGAGCTCCTACGAGCAGTACTTC.

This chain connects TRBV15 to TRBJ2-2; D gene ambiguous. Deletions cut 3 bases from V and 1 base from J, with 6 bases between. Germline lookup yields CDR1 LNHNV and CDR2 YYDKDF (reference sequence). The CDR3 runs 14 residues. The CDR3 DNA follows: TGTGCCACCAGCAGCGAGTTGAACACCGGGGAGCTGTTTTTT. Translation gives CATSSELNTGELFF.

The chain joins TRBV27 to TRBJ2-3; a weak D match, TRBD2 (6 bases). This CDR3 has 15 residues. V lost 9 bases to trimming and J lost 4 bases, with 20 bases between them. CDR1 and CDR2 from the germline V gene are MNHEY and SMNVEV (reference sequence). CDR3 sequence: CARKPSARVADTQYF. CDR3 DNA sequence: TGTGCCAGAAAACCTAGCGCGCGCGTCGCAGATACGCAGTATTTT.

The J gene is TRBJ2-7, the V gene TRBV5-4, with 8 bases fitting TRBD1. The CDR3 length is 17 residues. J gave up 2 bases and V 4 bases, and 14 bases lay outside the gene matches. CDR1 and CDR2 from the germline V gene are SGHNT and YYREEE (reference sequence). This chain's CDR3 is CASSPDSDREIPYEQYF. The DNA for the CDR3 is TGTGCCAGCAGCCCGGATTCGGACAGGGAAATTCCCTACGAGCAGTACTTC.

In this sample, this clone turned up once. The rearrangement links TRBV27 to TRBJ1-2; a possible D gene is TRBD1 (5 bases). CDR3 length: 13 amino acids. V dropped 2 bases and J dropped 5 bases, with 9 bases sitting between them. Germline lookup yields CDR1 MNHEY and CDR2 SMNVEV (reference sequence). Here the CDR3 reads CASSLQGGYGYTF. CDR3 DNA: TGTGCCAGCAGTTTACAGGGTGGATATGGCTACACCTTC.

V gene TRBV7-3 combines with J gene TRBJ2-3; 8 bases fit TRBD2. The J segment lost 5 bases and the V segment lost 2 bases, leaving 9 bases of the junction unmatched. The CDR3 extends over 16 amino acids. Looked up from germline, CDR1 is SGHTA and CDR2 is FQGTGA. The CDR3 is CASSLGGSGVGDTQYF. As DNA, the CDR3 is TGTGCCAGCAGCTTAGGGGGTAGCGGGGTTGGAGATACGCAGTATTTT.

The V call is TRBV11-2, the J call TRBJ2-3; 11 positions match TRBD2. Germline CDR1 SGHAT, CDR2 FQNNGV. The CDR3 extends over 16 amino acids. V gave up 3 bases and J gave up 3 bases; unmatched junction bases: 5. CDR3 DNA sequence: TGTGCCAGCAGCTTGCTAGCGGGGGGTTTAACAGATACGCAGTATTTT. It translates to CASSLLAGGLTDTQYF.

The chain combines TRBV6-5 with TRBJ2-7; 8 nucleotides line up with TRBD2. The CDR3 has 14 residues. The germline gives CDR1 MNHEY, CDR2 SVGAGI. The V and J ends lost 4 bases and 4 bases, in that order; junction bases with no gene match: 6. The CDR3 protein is CASSWRGGGYEQYF. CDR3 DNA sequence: TGTGCCAGCAGTTGGCGCGGCGGGGGGTACGAGCAGTACTTC.

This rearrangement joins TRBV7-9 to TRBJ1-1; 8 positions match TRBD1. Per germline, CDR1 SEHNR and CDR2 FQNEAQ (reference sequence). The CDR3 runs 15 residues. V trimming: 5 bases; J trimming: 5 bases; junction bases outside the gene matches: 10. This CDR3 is CASSPIQGAGTEAFF. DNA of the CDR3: TGTGCCAGCAGCCCTATTCAGGGGGCGGGAACTGAAGCTTTCTTT.

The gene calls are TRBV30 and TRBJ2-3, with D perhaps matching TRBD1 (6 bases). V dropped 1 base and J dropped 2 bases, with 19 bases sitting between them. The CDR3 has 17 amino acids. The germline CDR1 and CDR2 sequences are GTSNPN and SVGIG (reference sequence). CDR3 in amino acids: CAWSDQVLGAFTDTQYF. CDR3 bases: TGTGCCTGGAGTGACCAGGTGCTGGGGGCCTTCACAGATACGCAGTATTTT.

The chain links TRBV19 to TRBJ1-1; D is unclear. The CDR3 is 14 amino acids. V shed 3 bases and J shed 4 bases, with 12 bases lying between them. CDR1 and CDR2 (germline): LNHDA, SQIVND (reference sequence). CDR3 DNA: TGTGCCAGTAGTATCCAGACCGAGGTCACTGAAGCTTTCTTT. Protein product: CASSIQTEVTEAFF.

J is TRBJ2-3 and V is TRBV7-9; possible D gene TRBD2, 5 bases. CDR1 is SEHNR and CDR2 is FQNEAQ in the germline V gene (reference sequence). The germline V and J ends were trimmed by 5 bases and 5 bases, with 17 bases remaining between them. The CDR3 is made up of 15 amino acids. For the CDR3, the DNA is TGTGCCAGCAGCCCGACCCTAGGAGGTGGAGATACGCAGTATTTT. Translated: CASSPTLGGGDTQYF.

For the CDR3, the DNA is TGTGCCAGCAGCAAAGGGGTGTTGGGCTCGCCCATCTACAATGAGCAGTTCTTC. The encoded protein is CASSKGVLGSPIYNEQFF. The V call is TRBV21-1, the J call TRBJ2-1; the table's D call of TRBD1 was not tested on the DNA. TRBV21-1 is labeled a pseudogene. The CDR3 consists of 18 residues.

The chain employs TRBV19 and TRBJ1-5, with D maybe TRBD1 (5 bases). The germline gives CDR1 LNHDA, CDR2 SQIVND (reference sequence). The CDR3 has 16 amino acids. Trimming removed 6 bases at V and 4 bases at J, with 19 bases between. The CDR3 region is CASRESLGHWNQPQHF. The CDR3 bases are TGTGCCAGTAGAGAGAGCCTTGGACACTGGAATCAGCCCCAGCATTTT.

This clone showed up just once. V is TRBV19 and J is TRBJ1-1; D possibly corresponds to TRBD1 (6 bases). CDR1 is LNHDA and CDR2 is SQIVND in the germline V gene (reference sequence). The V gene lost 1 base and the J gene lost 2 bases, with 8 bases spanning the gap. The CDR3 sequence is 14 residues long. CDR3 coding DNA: TGTGCCAGTAGTATAGTCAGGGGCAACACTGAAGCTTTCTTT. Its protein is CASSIVRGNTEAFF.

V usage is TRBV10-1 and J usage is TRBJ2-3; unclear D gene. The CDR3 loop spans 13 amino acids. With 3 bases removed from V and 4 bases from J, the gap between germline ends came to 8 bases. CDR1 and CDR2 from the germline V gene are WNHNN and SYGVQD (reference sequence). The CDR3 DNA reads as TGCGCCAGCAGTGACGGAGCCTCAGATACGCAGTATTTT. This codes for CASSDGASDTQYF.

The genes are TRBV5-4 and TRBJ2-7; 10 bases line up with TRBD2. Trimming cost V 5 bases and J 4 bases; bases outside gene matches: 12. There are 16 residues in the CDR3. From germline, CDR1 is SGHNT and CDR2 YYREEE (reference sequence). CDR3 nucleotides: TGTGCCAGCAGTAGATCGGCTAGCGGGGGAGAATACGAGCAGTACTTC. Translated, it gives CASSRSASGGEYEQYF. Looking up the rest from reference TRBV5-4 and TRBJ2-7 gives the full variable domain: ETGVTQSPTHLIKTRGQQVTLRCSSQSGHNTVSWYQQALGQGPQFIFQYYREEENGRGNFPPRFSGLQFPNYSSELNVNALELDDSALYLCASSRSASGGEYEQYFGPGTRLTVT.

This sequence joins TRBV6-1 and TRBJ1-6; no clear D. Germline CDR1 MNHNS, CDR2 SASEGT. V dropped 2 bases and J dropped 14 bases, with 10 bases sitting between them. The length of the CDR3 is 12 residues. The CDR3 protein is CASSESPLTLHF. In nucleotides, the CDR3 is TGTGCCAGCAGTGAAAGCCCGCTGACCCTCCACTTT.

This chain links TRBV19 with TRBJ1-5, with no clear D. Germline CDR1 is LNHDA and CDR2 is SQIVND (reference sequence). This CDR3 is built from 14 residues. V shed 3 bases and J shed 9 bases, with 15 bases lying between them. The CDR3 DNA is TGTGCCAGTAGTATTCGGCTCGCGGATTCGCCCCAGCATTTT. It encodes CASSIRLADSPQHF.

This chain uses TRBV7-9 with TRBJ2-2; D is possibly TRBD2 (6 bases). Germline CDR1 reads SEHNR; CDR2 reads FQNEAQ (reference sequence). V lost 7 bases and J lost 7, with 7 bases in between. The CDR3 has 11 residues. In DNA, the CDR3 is TGTGCCAGCATCGGGGGCGGGGAGCTGTTTTTT. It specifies CASIGGGELFF.

The CDR3 region is CASSLASWNTEAFF. The CDR3 region has the DNA TGTGCCAGCAGCTTAGCTAGTTGGAACACTGAAGCTTTCTTT. The rearrangement joins TRBV11-1 to TRBJ1-1; no firm D call. This CDR3 spans 14 amino acids. Germline CDR1 reads SGHAT; CDR2 reads FQDESV (reference sequence). The V end was cut by 0 bases, the J end by 1 base, with 6 bases between. Together with reference TRBV11-1 and TRBJ1-1, the CDR3 gives the full variable domain: EAEVAQSPRYKITEKSQAVAFWCDPISGHATLYWYRQILGQGPELLVQFQDESVVDDSQLPKDRFSAERLKGVDSTLKIQPAELGDSAMYLCASSLASWNTEAFFGQGTRLTVV.